This record looks at one TCR beta chain sequence and its context. Its antigen is still unknown. Germline CDR1 SGHNT, CDR2 YYREEE (reference sequence). CDR3 length equals 16 residues. V lost 0 bases to trimming and J lost 7 bases; unmatched junction nucleotides: 7. Produced via immunoSEQ multiplex PCR; TCRdb's table is partial and in-frame only. This sample has around 48,000 clones, with around 84% found just once. The source of the sample is a study of OX40 agonist ivuxolimab in advanced cancers. Study in general: Those treated in dose escalation had hepatocellular carcinoma, melanoma, renal cell cancer or head and neck cancer. There were three patients with partial responses, one having hepatocellular carcinoma and two cutaneous melanoma. Study-level findings and limits: Circulating CD4+ and CD8+ T cells showed clonal expansion by week 6 at 0.1 to 3.0 mg/kg.

The V call is TRBV5-4, the J call TRBJ2-2; 9 bases match TRBD2. Sequencing was performed on CD4+ or CD8+ T cells sorted from blood, taken in a trial of the OX40 agonist ivuxolimab. The clonotype originates from an adult with an advanced solid tumor such as melanoma, head and neck, liver or kidney cancer. The CDR3 region has the DNA TGTGCCAGCAGCTTGGCGGGTAGCGGGAGTATCGGGGAGCTGTTTTTT. Amino acids: CASSLAGSGSIGELFF.